These 16 T cell receptor beta chains share one sample of origin, sequenced in a study of blood T cell repertoires in COVID-19. Clones were sequenced by immunoSEQ multiplex PCR, and TCRdb holds only the in-frame ones, with some missing. The sample carries tens of thousands of clones, 60% to 85% recorded once. The sequenced sample consisted of peripheral blood. These receptors were taken from a human donor in a cohort sampled during active COVID-19.

The rearrangement links TRBV5-1 to TRBJ2-3; 12 bases agree with TRBD2. V dropped 0 bases and J dropped 4; count of bases not matched to a gene: 6. This CDR3 comprises 17 residues. CDR1 is SGHRS and CDR2 is YFSETQ in the germline V gene. In DNA, the CDR3 is TGCGCCAGCAGCTTGGGCAGACTAGCGGGAGTATCAGATACGCAGTATTTT. Amino acid sequence: CASSLGRLAGVSDTQYF.

The chain combines TRBV18 with TRBJ2-1, with TRBD2 matching 7 bases. Germline V CDR1 and CDR2: KGHSH, LQKENI. The CDR3 totals 18 residues. The junction had 10 bases not matched to a gene; V was cut back by 2 bases and J by 0 bases. CDR3 nucleotide sequence: TGTGCCAGCTCACCAAGGATCCCCCGCGGGAGCTCCTACAATGAGCAGTTCTTC. Translating gives CASSPRIPRGSSYNEQFF.

This clone was seen just once. The V gene is TRBV7-9, the J gene TRBJ2-5, with D possibly being TRBD1 (6 bases). The CDR3 sequence is 15 residues long. Germline values: CDR1 SEHNR, CDR2 FQNEAQ (reference sequence). With 2 bases removed from V and 4 bases from J, the gap between germline ends came to 14 bases. CDR3 nucleotides: TGTGCCAGCAGCTTATTCAGGGGTCGGGGAGAGACCCAGTACTTC. Amino acids: CASSLFRGRGETQYF.

The chain combines TRBV7-2 with TRBJ1-2; 12 nucleotides line up with TRBD1. The germline V gene encodes CDR1 SGHTA and CDR2 FQGNSA. V shed 6 bases and J 4 bases; nucleotides not matched to a gene: 9. The CDR3 spans 16 residues. DNA for the CDR3: TGTGCCAGCAGTCGAACCGGGACAGGGGGCCCCTATGGCTACACCTTC. Protein product: CASSRTGTGGPYGYTF.

The chain is built from TRBV28 and TRBJ2-2, with D possibly being TRBD1 (6 bases). Deletions cut 6 bases from V and 0 bases from J, with 11 bases between. The CDR3 spans 15 residues. Germline V gene sequence: CDR1 MDHEN, CDR2 SYDVKM. CDR3 amino acids: CASSQDSANTGELFF. The DNA for the CDR3 is TGTGCCAGCAGCCAGGACAGCGCGAACACCGGGGAGCTGTTTTTT.

J is TRBJ2-6 and V is TRBV18; D gene ambiguous. V lost 3 bases to trimming and J lost 1 base, with 7 bases between them. This CDR3 region has 15 residues. The germline CDR1 and CDR2 sequences are KGHSH and LQKENI. The CDR3 region has the DNA TGTGCCAGCTCACCCTCCCAGTCTGGGGCCAACGTCCTGACTTTC. Translated, it gives CASSPSQSGANVLTF.

The chain is built from TRBV4-3 and TRBJ1-2; 9 bases are shared with TRBD1. J lost 7 bases, V lost 3 bases, and 15 bases had no gene match. CDR1 and CDR2 (germline): LGHNA, YSLEER. The CDR3 has 17 amino acids. This CDR3 is CASSQGRGAQGAFGYTF. In DNA form, the CDR3 reads TGCGCCAGCAGCCAGGGCCGAGGGGCACAGGGGGCGTTTGGCTACACCTTC.

The chain uses TRBV2 and TRBJ2-1; 10 positions agree with TRBD2. This CDR3 spans 13 amino acids. V was clipped by 4 bases and J by 10 bases; unmatched bases: 4. Germline-derived CDR1 and CDR2 are SNHLY and FYNNEI. The CDR3 reads CASSASGRNEQFF. The CDR3 bases are TGTGCCAGCAGTGCTAGCGGGAGAAACGAGCAGTTCTTC. The full variable domain, with the rest looked up from reference TRBV2 and TRBJ2-1, is EPEVTQTPSHQVTQMGQEVILRCVPISNHLYFYWYRQILGQKVEFLVSFYNNEISEKSEIFDDQFSVERPDGSNFTLKIRSTKLEDSAMYFCASSASGRNEQFFGPGTRLTVL.

The rearrangement uses TRBV27 and TRBJ2-7; TRBD1 agrees at 7 bases. CDR1 MNHEY and CDR2 SMNVEV come from the germline V gene (reference sequence). The CDR3 runs 12 residues. The CDR3 spells CASHRGVDEQYF. DNA of the CDR3: TGTGCGTCGCACAGGGGAGTCGACGAGCAGTACTTC.

A few counts support this clone. The chain links TRBV5-4 to TRBJ1-2; 7 nucleotides match TRBD1. CDR1 is SGHNT, CDR2 YYREEE, per germline (reference sequence). Trimming cost V 3 bases and J 2 bases; bases outside gene matches: 4. The CDR3 sequence is 14 residues long. The CDR3 DNA follows: TGTGCCAGCAGCTCCGGGACAGACAACTATGGCTACACCTTC. This translates into CASSSGTDNYGYTF.

V usage is TRBV5-4 and J usage is TRBJ2-1; D is perhaps TRBD2 (7 bases). V was shortened by 0 bases and J by 2 bases, with 18 bases between the two germline ends. The germline CDR1 and CDR2 sequences are SGHNT and YYREEE (reference sequence). CDR3 length: 18 amino acids. The CDR3 here is CASSLGGAGVYTYNEQFF. CDR3 DNA sequence: TGTGCCAGCAGCTTGGGGGGGGCGGGAGTGTATACCTACAATGAGCAGTTCTTC.

The chain combines TRBV2 with TRBJ2-2; no reliable D call. The CDR3 covers 12 residues. V lost 6 bases and J 6 bases, leaving 8 bases between the germline ends. CDR1 SNHLY and CDR2 FYNNEI come from the germline V gene. In DNA, the CDR3 is TGTGCCAGCAGCGGGTCGTCCGGGGAGCTGTTTTTT. Translation: CASSGSSGELFF.

The rearrangement joins TRBV5-4 to TRBJ2-1; no reliable D call. There are 13 residues in the CDR3. Germline values: CDR1 SGHNT, CDR2 YYREEE (reference sequence). V dropped 0 bases and J dropped 6 bases, with 7 bases sitting between them. The CDR3 protein is CASSLVSANEQFF. CDR3 coding DNA: TGTGCCAGCAGCTTGGTAAGCGCCAATGAGCAGTTCTTC.

This sequence joins TRBV5-4 and TRBJ2-1; 9 bases align to TRBD2. There are 15 residues in the CDR3. The trim removed 0 bases at V and 4 bases at J, leaving 2 bases unmatched. Germline V gene lookup returns CDR1 SGHNT and CDR2 YYREEE (reference sequence). CDR3 amino acids: CASSLGLADYNEQFF. CDR3 DNA sequence: TGTGCCAGCAGCTTGGGACTAGCGGATTACAATGAGCAGTTCTTC.

The chain employs TRBV27 and TRBJ1-1; D is unresolved. This CDR3 contains 13 residues. CDR1 is MNHEY and CDR2 is SMNVEV in the germline V gene (reference sequence). V lost 3 bases and J lost 4, with 9 bases in between. Written as DNA, the CDR3 is TGTGCCAGCAGTTTTCGAGGAAGCACTGAAGCTTTCTTT. The encoded protein is CASSFRGSTEAFF.

The chain uses TRBV6-5 and TRBJ2-2, with D tentatively TRBD2 (6 bases). The germline V and J ends were trimmed by 6 bases and 3 bases, with 14 bases remaining between them. This CDR3 is 15 amino acids long. Germline V gene lookup returns CDR1 MNHEY and CDR2 SVGAGI. In DNA form, the CDR3 reads TGTGCCAGCAGAAGGGCGGGGACTTACACCGGGGAGCTGTTTTTT. Its protein product is CASRRAGTYTGELFF.